This T cell receptor (beta chain) emerged from a study of metastatic and nonmetastatic thyroid tumors (dated by TCRdb to the early 2020s). Regarding the complete study: The researchers compared repertoires between peripheral blood samples and tumor or nodule tissue samples from patients with malignant or benign thyroid disease.

Points the paper makes about the study in general: In both blood and tumor samples, TCR beta diversity was reported to be significantly higher in malignant tumors than in benign nodules.

In regard to this clone: This clone's antigen is unknown. No base quality information exists; no much larger clone differs at one position.

The library relied on PCR. The instrument was an Illumina HiSeq 4000. The TCR beta-chain CDR3 region of each patient was profiled by high-throughput sequencing. Under the source paper's analysis protocol: Drawing on CDR3 differences between clinicopathological groups, the researchers built a classifier meant to tell apart patients with distant-metastatic papillary thyroid cancer. To measure repertoire diversity the researchers used the Shannon index, while the Morisita-Horn index served to gauge how similar the tumor and blood repertoires were. TCRdb reprocessing: public reads trimmed at Q25 with fastp, clones called with MiXCR, in-frame beta chains kept. TCRdb's processing, not the study's, gives the V and J calls here. The sample table lists around 38,000 clones, 25% to 30% of them with a count of one. About 8.9% of the sample comes from the top ten. From its cysteine to its phenylalanine, the CDR3 spans 16 amino acids. Just the 48-base CDR3 DNA is kept, in frame starting at base 1. Trimming costs V 1 base and J 1 base, and their ends lie 10 bases apart. From the germline V gene, CDR1 is MNHEY and CDR2 is SVGEGT.

No patient had received any treatment before thyroid surgery. Using T-cell receptor beta sequencing, the study looked back at clinical samples from patients collected from the early 2010s to the late 2010s. The sequence derives from a female donor with papillary thyroid cancer or a benign thyroid nodule (not recorded which). Some clones in this sample may be carry-over from other donors' samples. The receptor chain draws on TRBV6-2 or TRBV6-3 and TRBJ2-2; the D gene cannot be named for sure. The sequenced sample was blood. The DNA reads TGTGCCAGCAGTTACTTCTACAGTAGGAACACCGGGGAGCTGTTTTTT. Translated, this is CASSYFYSRNTGELFF.